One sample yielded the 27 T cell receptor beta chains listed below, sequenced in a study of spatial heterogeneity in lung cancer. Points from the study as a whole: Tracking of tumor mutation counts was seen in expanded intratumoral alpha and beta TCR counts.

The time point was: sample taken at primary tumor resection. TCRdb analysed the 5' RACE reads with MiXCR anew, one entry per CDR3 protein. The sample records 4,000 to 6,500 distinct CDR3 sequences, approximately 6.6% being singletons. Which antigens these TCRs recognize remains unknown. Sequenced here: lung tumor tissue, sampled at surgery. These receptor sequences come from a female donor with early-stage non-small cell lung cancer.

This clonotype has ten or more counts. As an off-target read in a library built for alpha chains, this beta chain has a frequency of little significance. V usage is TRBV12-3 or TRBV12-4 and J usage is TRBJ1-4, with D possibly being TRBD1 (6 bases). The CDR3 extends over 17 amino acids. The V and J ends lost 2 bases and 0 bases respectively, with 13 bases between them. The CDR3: CASSLRQGLATNEKLFF. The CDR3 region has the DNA TGTGCCAGCAGTTTACGGCAGGGGCTTGCAACTAATGAAAAACTGTTTTTT.

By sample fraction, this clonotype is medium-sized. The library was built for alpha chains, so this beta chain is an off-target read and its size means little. CDR3 protein: CASRSENTEAFF. The CDR3 DNA sequence: TGCGCCAGCAGGTCCGAGAACACTGAAGCTTTCTTT. The chain recombines TRBV5-1 with TRBJ1-1; D unresolved. The CDR3 loop spans 12 amino acids. V was shortened by 5 bases and J by 1 base, with 6 bases between the two germline ends. Germline assignment: CDR1 SGHRS and CDR2 YFSETQ.

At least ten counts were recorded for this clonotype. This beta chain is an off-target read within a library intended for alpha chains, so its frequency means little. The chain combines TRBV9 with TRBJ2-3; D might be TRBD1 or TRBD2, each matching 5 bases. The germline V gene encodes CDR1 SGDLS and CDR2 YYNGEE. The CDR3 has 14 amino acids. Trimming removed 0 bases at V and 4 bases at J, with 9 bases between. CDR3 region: CASSVAGTSDTQYF. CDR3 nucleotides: TGTGCCAGCAGCGTAGCTGGGACCTCAGATACGCAGTATTTT.

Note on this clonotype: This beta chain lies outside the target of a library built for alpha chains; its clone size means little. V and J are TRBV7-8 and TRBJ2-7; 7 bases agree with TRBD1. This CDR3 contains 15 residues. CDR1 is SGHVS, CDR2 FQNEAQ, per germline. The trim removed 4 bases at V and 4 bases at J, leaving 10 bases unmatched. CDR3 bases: TGTGCCAGCAGCTCACCCGGGACAGCCCAATACGAGCAGTACTTC. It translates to CASSSPGTAQYEQYF.

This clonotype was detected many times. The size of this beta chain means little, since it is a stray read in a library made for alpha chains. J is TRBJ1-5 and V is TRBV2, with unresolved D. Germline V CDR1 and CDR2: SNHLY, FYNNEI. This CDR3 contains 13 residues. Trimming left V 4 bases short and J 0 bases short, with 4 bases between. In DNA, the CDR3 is TGTGCCAGCAGTGGGTATAGCAATCAGCCCCAGCATTTT. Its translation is CASSGYSNQPQHF.

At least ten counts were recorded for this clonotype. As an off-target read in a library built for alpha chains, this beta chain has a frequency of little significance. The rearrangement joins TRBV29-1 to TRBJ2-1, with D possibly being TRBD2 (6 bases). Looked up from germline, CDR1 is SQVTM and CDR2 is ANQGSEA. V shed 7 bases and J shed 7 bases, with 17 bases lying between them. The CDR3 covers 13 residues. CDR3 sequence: CSAVGRELNEQFF. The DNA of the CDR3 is TGCAGCGCCGTGGGTCGGGAGTTGAATGAGCAGTTCTTC.

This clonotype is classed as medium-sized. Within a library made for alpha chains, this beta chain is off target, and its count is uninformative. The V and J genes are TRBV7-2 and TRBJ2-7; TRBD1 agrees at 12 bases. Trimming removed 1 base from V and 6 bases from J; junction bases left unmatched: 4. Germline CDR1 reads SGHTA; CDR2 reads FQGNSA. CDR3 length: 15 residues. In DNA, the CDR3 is TGTGCCAGCAGCTTAGAGGGACAGGGGGCTTTCGAGCAGTACGTC. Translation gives CASSLEGQGAFEQYV.

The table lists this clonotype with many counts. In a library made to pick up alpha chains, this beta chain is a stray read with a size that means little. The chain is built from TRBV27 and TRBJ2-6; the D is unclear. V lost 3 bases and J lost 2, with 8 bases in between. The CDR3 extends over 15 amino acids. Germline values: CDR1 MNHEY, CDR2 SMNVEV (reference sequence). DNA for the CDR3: TGTGCCAGCAGTTTGGCCGCTCCTGGGGCCAACGTCCTGACTTTC. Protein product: CASSLAAPGANVLTF.

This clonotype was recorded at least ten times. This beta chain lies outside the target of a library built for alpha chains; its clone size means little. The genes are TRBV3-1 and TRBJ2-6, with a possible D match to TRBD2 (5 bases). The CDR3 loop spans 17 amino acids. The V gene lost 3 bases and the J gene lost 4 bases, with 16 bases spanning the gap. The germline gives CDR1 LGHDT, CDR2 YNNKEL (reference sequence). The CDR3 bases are TGTGCCAGCAGCCATCACGAGGGTAATGCGGGGGCCAACGTCCTGACTTTC. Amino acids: CASSHHEGNAGANVLTF.

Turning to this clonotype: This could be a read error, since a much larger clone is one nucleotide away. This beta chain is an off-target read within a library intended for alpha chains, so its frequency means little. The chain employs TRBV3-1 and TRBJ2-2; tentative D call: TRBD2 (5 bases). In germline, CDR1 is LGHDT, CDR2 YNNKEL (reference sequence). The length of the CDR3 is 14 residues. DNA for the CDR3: TGTGCCAGCAGCCAAGGTGCGGGCACCGGGGAGCTGTTGTTT. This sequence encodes CASSQGAGTGELLF.

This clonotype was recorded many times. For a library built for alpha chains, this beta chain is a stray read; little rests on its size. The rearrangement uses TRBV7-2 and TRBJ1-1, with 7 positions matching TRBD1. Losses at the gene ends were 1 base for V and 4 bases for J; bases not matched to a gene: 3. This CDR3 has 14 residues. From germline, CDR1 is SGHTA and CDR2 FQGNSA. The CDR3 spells CASSLVQGGTEAFF. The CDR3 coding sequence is TGTGCCAGCAGCTTAGTCCAGGGGGGCACTGAAGCTTTCTTT.

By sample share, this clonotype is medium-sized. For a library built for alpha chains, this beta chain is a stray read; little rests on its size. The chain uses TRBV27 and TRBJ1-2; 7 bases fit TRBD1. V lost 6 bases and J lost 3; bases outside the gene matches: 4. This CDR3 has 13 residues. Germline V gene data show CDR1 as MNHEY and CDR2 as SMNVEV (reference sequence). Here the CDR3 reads CASRRDSYYGYTF. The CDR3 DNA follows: TGTGCCAGCAGACGGGACAGTTACTATGGCTACACCTTC.

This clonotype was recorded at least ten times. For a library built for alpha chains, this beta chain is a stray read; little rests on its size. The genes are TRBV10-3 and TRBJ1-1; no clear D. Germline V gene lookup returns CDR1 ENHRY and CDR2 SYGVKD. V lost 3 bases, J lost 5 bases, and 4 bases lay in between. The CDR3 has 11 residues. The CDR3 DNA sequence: TGTGCCATCAGTGAAGATACTGAAGCTTTCTTT. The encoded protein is CAISEDTEAFF.

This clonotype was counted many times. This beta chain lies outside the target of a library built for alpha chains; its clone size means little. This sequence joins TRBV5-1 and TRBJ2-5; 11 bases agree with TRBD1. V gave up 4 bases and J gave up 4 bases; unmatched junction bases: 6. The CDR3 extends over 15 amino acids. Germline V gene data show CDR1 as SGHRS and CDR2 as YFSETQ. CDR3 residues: CASSPRDRGSETQYF. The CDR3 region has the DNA TGCGCCAGCAGCCCCCGGGACAGGGGGTCAGAGACCCAGTACTTC.

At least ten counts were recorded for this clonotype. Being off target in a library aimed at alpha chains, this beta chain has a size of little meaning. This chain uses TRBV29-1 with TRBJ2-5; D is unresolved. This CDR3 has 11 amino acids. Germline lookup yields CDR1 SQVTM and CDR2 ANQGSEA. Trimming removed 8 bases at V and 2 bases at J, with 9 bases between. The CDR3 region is CSPRVQETQYF. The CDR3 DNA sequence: TGCAGCCCTAGGGTACAAGAGACCCAGTACTTC.

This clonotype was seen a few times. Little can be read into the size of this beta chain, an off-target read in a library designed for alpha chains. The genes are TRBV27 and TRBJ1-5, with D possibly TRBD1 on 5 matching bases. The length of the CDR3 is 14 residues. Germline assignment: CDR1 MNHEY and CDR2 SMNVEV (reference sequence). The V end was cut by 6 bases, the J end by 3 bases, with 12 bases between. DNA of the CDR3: TGTGCCAGCAGCCGCGGGGCAGACAATCAGCCCCAGCATTTT. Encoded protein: CASSRGADNQPQHF.

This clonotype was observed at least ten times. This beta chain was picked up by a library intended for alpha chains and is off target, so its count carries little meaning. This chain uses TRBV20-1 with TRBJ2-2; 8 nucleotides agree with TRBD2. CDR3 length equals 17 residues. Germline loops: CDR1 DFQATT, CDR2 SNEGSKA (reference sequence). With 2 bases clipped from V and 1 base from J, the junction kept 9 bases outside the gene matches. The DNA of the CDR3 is TGCAGTGCTAGAATAGCGGGGCAGCGGGGGAACACCGGGGAGCTGTTTTTT. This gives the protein CSARIAGQRGNTGELFF.

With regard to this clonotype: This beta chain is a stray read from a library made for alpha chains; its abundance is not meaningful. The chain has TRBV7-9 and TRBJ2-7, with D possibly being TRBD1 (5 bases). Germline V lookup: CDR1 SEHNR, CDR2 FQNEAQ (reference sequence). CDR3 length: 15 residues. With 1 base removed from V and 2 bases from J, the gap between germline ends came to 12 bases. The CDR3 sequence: CASSLEQGYPYEQYF. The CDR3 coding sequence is TGTGCCAGCAGCTTAGAGCAGGGCTACCCCTACGAGCAGTACTTC.

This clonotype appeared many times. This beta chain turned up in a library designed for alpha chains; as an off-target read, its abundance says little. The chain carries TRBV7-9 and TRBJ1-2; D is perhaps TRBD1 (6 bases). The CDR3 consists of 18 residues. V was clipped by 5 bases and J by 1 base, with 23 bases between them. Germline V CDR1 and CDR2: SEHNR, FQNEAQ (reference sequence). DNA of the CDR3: TGTGCCAGCAGCCCCGGTCCGGGGGCGTCCGATTATAACTATGGCTACACCTTC. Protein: CASSPGPGASDYNYGYTF. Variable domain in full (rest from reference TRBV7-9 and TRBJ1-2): DTGVSQNPRHKITKRGQNVTFRCDPISEHNRLYWYRQTLGQGPEFLTYFQNEAQLEKSRLLSDRFSAERPKGSFSTLEIQRTEQGDSAMYLCASSPGPGASDYNYGYTFGSGTRLTVV.

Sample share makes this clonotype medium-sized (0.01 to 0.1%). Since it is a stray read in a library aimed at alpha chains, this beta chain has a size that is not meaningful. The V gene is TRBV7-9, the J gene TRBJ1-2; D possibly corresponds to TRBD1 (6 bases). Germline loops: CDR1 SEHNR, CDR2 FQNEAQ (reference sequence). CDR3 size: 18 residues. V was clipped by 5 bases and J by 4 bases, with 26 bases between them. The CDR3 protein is CASSPGQSGVGVIYGYTF. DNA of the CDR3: TGTGCCAGCAGCCCTGGACAGTCTGGCGTAGGGGTCATCTATGGCTACACCTTC.

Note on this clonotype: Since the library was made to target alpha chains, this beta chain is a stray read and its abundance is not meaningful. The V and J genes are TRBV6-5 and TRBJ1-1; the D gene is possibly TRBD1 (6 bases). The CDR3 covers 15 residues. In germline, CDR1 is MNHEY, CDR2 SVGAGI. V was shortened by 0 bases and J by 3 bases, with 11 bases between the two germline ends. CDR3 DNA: TGTGCCAGCAGTTACTCGCGGGGGGCGGACACTGAAGCTTTCTTT. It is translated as CASSYSRGADTEAFF.

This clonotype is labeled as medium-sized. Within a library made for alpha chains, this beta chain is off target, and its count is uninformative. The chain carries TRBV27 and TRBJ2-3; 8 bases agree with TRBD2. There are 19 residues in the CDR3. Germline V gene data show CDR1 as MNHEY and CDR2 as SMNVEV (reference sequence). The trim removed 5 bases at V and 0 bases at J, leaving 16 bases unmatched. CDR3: CASSNPSAGGISSTDTQYF. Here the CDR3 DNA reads TGTGCCAGCAGTAATCCATCCGCGGGGGGCATTTCTAGCACAGATACGCAGTATTTT.

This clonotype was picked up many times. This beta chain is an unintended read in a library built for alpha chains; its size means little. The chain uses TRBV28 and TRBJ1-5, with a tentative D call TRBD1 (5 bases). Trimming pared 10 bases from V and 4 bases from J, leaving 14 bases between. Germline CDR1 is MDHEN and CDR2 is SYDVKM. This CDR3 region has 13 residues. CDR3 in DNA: TGTGCCACCCTAGGCCCAGGGAATCAGCCCCAGCATTTT. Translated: CATLGPGNQPQHF.

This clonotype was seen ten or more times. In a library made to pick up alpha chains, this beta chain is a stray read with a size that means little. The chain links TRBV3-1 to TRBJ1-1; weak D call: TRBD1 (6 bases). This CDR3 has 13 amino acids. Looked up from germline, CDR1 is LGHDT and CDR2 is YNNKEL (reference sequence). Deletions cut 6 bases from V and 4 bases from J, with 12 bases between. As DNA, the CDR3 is TGTGCCAGCAGATTAAAAGGGGGCACTGAAGCTTTCTTT. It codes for CASRLKGGTEAFF.

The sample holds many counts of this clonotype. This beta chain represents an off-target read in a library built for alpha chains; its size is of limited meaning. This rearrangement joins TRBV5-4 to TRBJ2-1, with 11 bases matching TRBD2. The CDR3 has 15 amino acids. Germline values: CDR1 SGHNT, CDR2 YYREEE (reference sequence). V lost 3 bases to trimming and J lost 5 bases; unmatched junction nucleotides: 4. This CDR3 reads CASSSSGRLNNEQFF. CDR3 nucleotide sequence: TGTGCCAGCAGCTCTAGCGGGAGGCTAAACAATGAGCAGTTCTTC.

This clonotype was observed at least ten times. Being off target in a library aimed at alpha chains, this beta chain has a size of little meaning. In DNA, the CDR3 is TGTGCCAGCAGTCCAGCGGGGGGTTTCACAGATACGCAGTATTTT. Translating gives CASSPAGGFTDTQYF. The V gene is TRBV12-3 or TRBV12-4, the J gene TRBJ2-3, with 9 bases that match TRBD2. The V segment lost 5 bases and the J segment 2 bases; nucleotides outside the gene matches: 5. CDR3 length: 15 amino acids.

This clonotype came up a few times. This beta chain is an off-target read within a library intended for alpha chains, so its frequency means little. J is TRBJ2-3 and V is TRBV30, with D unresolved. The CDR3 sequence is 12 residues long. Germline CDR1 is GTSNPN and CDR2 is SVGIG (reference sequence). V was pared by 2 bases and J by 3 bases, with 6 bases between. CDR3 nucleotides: TGTGCCTGGAGTAAGATAACAGATACGCAGTATTTT. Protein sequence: CAWSKITDTQYF.